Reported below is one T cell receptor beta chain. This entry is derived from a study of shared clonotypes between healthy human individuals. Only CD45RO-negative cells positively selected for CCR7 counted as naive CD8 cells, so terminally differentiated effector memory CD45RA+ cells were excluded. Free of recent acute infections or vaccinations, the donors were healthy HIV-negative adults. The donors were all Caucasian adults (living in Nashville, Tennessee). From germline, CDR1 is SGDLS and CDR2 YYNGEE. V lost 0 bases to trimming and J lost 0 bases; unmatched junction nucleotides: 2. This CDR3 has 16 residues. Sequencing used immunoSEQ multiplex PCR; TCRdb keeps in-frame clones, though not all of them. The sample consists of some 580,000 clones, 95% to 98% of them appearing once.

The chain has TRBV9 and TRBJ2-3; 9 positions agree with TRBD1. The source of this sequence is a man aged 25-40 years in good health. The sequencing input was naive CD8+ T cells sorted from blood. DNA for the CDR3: TGTGCCAGCAGCGTAGTGGGGACAGGGAGCACAGATACGCAGTATTTT. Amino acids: CASSVVGTGSTDTQYF.